This TCR beta chain was captured by sequencing in a study of CD8+CD57+ T cells in acquired aplastic anemia. The CDR3 length is 17 residues. Looked up from germline, CDR1 is SGHAT and CDR2 is FQNNGV. Trimming at V came to 4 bases and at J to 6 bases, leaving 15 bases not matched to a gene. Sequencing was done on patients that had shown CD8+CD57+ cell expansion by flow cytometry. This clonotype occurred many times. TCR beta VDJ combinations and CDR3 sequences were profiled from genomic DNA. TCRdb called the reads again in MiXCR, with one record for every CDR3 protein. In the table there are 200,000 or so distinct CDR3 sequences, 40% to 50% of which are singletons.

The source of this sequence is a human donor with aplastic anemia. Sequencing was done on a sample of sorted CD4+, CD8+, or CD8+CD57+ T cells (not recorded which) from PBMCs. The J gene is TRBJ1-2, the V gene TRBV11-2; 9 positions match TRBD1. The CDR3 coding sequence is TGTGCCAGCAGCTCCCCTAGGGGACAGGGTTTACGTAATGGCTACACCTTC. As protein: CASSSPRGQGLRNGYTF.